One sample yielded the 32 T cell receptor beta chains listed below, sequenced in a study of OX40 agonist ivuxolimab in advanced cancers. Assay used: immunoSEQ multiplex PCR; TCRdb lists only in-frame clones, some missing. The repertoire consists of fewer than 100,000 clones, with approximately 80% occurring once and the leading ten covering around 0.45%. Here the sequenced sample was CD4+ or CD8+ T cells sorted from blood, taken in a trial of the OX40 agonist ivuxolimab. The receptors were sampled from an adult with an advanced solid tumor such as melanoma, head and neck, liver or kidney cancer.

V is TRBV27 and J is TRBJ2-3; no definite D call. Germline values: CDR1 MNHEY, CDR2 SMNVEV (reference sequence). The CDR3 totals 15 residues. The V end lost 9 bases, the J end lost 2 bases, and 18 bases lay between the germline ends. The DNA of the CDR3 is TGTGCCAGTGGCCTCCTGGCAGCCCACACAGATACGCAGTATTTT. It is translated as CASGLLAAHTDTQYF.

This rearrangement joins TRBV5-8 to TRBJ2-1; D possibly corresponds to TRBD2 (6 bases). The CDR3 is 12 amino acids. Germline V lookup: CDR1 SGHTS, CDR2 YDEGEE. V was clipped by 2 bases and J by 15 bases, with 15 bases between them. As DNA, the CDR3 is TGTGCCAGCAGCTTACGGCGGGGCGGCTGGTTCTTC. Amino acids: CASSLRRGGWFF. Drawing the rest from reference TRBV5-8 and TRBJ2-1, the complete variable domain is EAGVTQSPTHLIKTRGQQATLRCSPISGHTSVYWYQQALGLGLQFLLWYDEGEERNRGNFPPRFSGRQFPNYSSELNVNALELEDSALYLCASSLRRGGWFFGPGTRLTVL.

CDR3 loop: CASRFGQPNTEAFF. The CDR3 region has the DNA TGTGCCAGCAGATTTGGACAGCCGAACACTGAAGCTTTCTTT. This chain uses TRBV28 with TRBJ1-1, with D maybe TRBD1 (6 bases). CDR3 length equals 14 residues. Per germline, CDR1 MDHEN and CDR2 SYDVKM. The ends were cut back, 6 bases at V and 1 base at J, with 12 bases in the middle.

This chain uses TRBV7-3 with TRBJ2-5; D possibly corresponds to TRBD1 (6 bases). The CDR3 has 16 residues. V shed 1 base and J shed 5 bases, with 17 bases lying between them. Germline V gene sequence: CDR1 SGHTA, CDR2 FQGTGA. The CDR3, as DNA: TGTGCCAGCAGCTTAAGCCCACAGGGTGGTATGGAGACCCAGTACTTC. Its protein product is CASSLSPQGGMETQYF.

The chain carries TRBV5-1 and TRBJ2-7; D not certain. V was trimmed by 2 bases and J by 0 bases, leaving 9 bases between them. Germline assignment: CDR1 SGHRS and CDR2 YFSETQ. This CDR3 has 14 amino acids. Here the CDR3 reads CASSLHSTSYEQYF. The CDR3 DNA reads as TGCGCCAGCAGCTTACATAGCACCTCCTACGAGCAGTACTTC.

The chain couples TRBV19 to TRBJ1-1; TRBD1 is a possible D gene (6 bases). Germline V gene lookup returns CDR1 LNHDA and CDR2 SQIVND (reference sequence). The V gene lost 3 bases and the J gene lost 4 bases, with 15 bases spanning the gap. The CDR3 contains 15 residues. Here the CDR3 DNA reads TGTGCCAGTAGTATTCGTGCCAGGGGAACCACTGAAGCTTTCTTT. This codes for CASSIRARGTTEAFF.

The chain carries TRBV7-9 and TRBJ1-6; perhaps TRBD1 as D (6 bases). Germline CDR1 reads SEHNR; CDR2 reads FQNEAQ (reference sequence). Trimming shortened V by 5 bases and J by 6 bases, and 11 bases separated the two germline ends. The CDR3 runs to 14 residues. The CDR3 DNA reads TGTGCCAGCAGCCTCGGACAGCTTAATTCACCCCTCCACTTT. As protein: CASSLGQLNSPLHF.

V is TRBV28 and J is TRBJ2-3, with 7 bases identical to TRBD1. The germline V gene encodes CDR1 MDHEN and CDR2 SYDVKM. This CDR3 is 13 amino acids long. J lost 2 bases, V lost 6 bases, and 2 bases had no gene match. CDR3 nucleotide sequence: TGTGCCAGCAGGACAGGGTACACAGATACGCAGTATTTT. Protein sequence: CASRTGYTDTQYF.

This chain connects TRBV12-5 to TRBJ1-2; maybe TRBD1 (6 bases). CDR3 size: 20 residues. Trimming pared 0 bases from V and 5 bases from J, leaving 28 bases between. Germline CDR1 LGHNT, CDR2 FRNRAP. The CDR3 DNA sequence: TGTGCTAGTGGTTTGGTAGCACACTACGAACGGGGGGCGGTTAGGTATGGCTACACCTTC. It codes for CASGLVAHYERGAVRYGYTF.

CDR3 residues: CASTLGSSYEQYF. The CDR3 nucleotides are TGTGCCAGCACATTAGGGAGCTCCTACGAGCAGTACTTC. The V and J genes are TRBV28 and TRBJ2-7, with D possibly being TRBD2 (5 bases). Trimming removed 7 bases from V and 0 bases from J, with 10 bases in between. The germline V gene has CDR1 MDHEN and CDR2 SYDVKM. The CDR3 runs to 13 residues.

V is TRBV19 and J is TRBJ1-2; D may be TRBD1 (6 bases). The CDR3 covers 15 residues. Germline lookup yields CDR1 LNHDA and CDR2 SQIVND (reference sequence). Trimming shortened V by 7 bases and J by 0 bases, and 15 bases separated the two germline ends. For the CDR3, the DNA is TGTGCCAGTAACCAGGGGAGGACAGCTAACTATGGCTACACCTTC. This codes for CASNQGRTANYGYTF.

The rearrangement joins TRBV5-1 to TRBJ2-5, with D hard to call. CDR1 is SGHRS and CDR2 is YFSETQ in the germline V gene. The length of the CDR3 is 14 residues. The V end lost 2 bases, the J end lost 2 bases, and 10 bases lay between the germline ends. This CDR3 reads CASSFGRLQETQYF. CDR3 nucleotides: TGCGCCAGCAGCTTTGGGCGCCTTCAAGAGACCCAGTACTTC.

The chain is built from TRBV4-1 and TRBJ1-3; no definite D call. The length of the CDR3 is 15 residues. Germline V gene data show CDR1 as MGHRA and CDR2 as YSYEKL. V gave up 4 bases and J gave up 0 bases, with 10 bases separating them. Written as DNA, the CDR3 is TGCGCCAGCAGCCGGGCTGTCTCCTCTGGAAACACCATATATTTT. This sequence encodes CASSRAVSSGNTIYF.

This chain uses TRBV18 with TRBJ1-1; a possible D gene is TRBD1 (5 bases). There are 15 residues in the CDR3. From germline, CDR1 is KGHSH and CDR2 LQKENI. Between the trimmed V and J ends, which lost 3 bases and 0 bases, there was a span of 11 bases. CDR3 DNA: TGTGCCAGCTCACCTCGGGACGGACTGAACACTGAAGCTTTCTTT. Protein product: CASSPRDGLNTEAFF.

This chain uses TRBV12-5 with TRBJ2-3; maybe TRBD2 (6 bases). The CDR3 is made up of 13 amino acids. From germline, CDR1 is LGHNT and CDR2 FRNRAP. The V and J ends lost 8 bases and 3 bases respectively, with 12 bases between them. CDR3 amino acids: CASTRGWTDTQYF. The CDR3 DNA reads TGTGCTAGTACCCGGGGGTGGACAGATACGCAGTATTTT.

CDR3 region: CAISGRPGQPQHF. For the CDR3, the DNA is TGTGCCATCAGTGGTAGGCCCGGCCAGCCCCAGCATTTT. This rearrangement joins TRBV10-3 to TRBJ1-5, with unresolved D. Trimming took 4 bases from V and 7 from J, leaving 11 bases between them. The germline CDR1 and CDR2 sequences are ENHRY and SYGVKD. The CDR3 consists of 13 residues.

The gene calls are TRBV7-2 and TRBJ2-1; TRBD2 matches at 11 bases. Trimming took 6 bases from V and 8 from J; bases not matched to a gene: 15. The CDR3 runs 17 residues. The V gene's germline CDR1 is SGHTA and CDR2 FQGNSA. The CDR3 DNA reads TGTGCCAGCAGACTTGGGACTAGCGGTCTCAAAGGAGATGAGCAGTTCTTC. Protein sequence: CASRLGTSGLKGDEQFF.

This chain connects TRBV18 to TRBJ1-5, with D possibly matching TRBD1 (5 bases). Germline V gives CDR1 KGHSH, CDR2 LQKENI. CDR3 length equals 14 residues. The V end was cut by 6 bases, the J end by 7 bases, with 16 bases between. CDR3 residues: CASSASGGGQPQHF. CDR3 in DNA: TGTGCCAGCTCCGCATCGGGGGGGGGACAGCCCCAGCATTTT.

The chain recombines TRBV14 with TRBJ2-3, with 10 nucleotides matching TRBD2. Germline V gives CDR1 SGHDN, CDR2 FVKESK. Trimming at V came to 4 bases and at J to 4 bases, leaving 8 bases not matched to a gene. The CDR3 has 16 amino acids. The CDR3 here is CASSPPRSGRADTQYF. For the CDR3, the DNA is TGTGCCAGCAGCCCCCCCCGGAGCGGGAGGGCAGATACGCAGTATTTT. Full variable domain (missing parts from reference TRBV14 and TRBJ2-3): EAGVTQFPSHSVIEKGQTVTLRCDPISGHDNLYWYRRVMGKEIKFLLHFVKESKQDESGMPNNRFLAERTGGTYSTLKVQPAELEDSGVYFCASSPPRSGRADTQYFGPGTRLTVL.

The chain combines TRBV7-9 with TRBJ1-5; no firm D call. This CDR3 comprises 14 residues. CDR1 SEHNR and CDR2 FQNEAQ come from the germline V gene (reference sequence). V shed 4 bases and J shed 1 base, with 8 bases lying between them. The CDR3 nucleotides are TGTGCCAGCAGCTCCTTAGGGAGCAATCAGCCCCAGCATTTT. Amino acids: CASSSLGSNQPQHF. Together with reference TRBV7-9 and TRBJ1-5, the CDR3 gives the full variable domain: DTGVSQNPRHKITKRGQNVTFRCDPISEHNRLYWYRQTLGQGPEFLTYFQNEAQLEKSRLLSDRFSAERPKGSFSTLEIQRTEQGDSAMYLCASSSLGSNQPQHFGDGTRLSIL.

This clone showed up just once. The chain combines TRBV7-8 with TRBJ1-4; D unresolved. The CDR3 runs to 13 residues. The V and J ends lost 2 bases and 8 bases respectively, with 9 bases between them. CDR1 SGHVS and CDR2 FQNEAQ come from the germline V gene. The CDR3 nucleotides read TGTGCCAGCAGCTTAAGGCCAAGCGAAAAACTGTTTTTT. It is translated as CASSLRPSEKLFF.

The rearrangement links TRBV7-8 to TRBJ2-5; D gene uncertain. Trimming took off 6 bases at V and 5 bases at J, with 10 bases between the two ends. The CDR3 totals 12 residues. From germline, CDR1 is SGHVS and CDR2 FQNEAQ. CDR3 sequence (DNA): TGTGCCAGCAGGGAGATTGGGGAGACCCAGTACTTC. Translating gives CASREIGETQYF.

The V and J genes are TRBV28 and TRBJ2-7; possible D gene TRBD1, 6 bases. The CDR3 extends over 14 amino acids. Trimming removed 5 bases at V and 6 bases at J, with 17 bases between. The germline gives CDR1 MDHEN, CDR2 SYDVKM. CDR3 in DNA: TGTGCCAGCAGTAGACAGGTCCCCCCTGTCGAGCAGTACTTC. This codes for CASSRQVPPVEQYF.

The genes are TRBV30 and TRBJ2-3, with 7 nucleotides matching TRBD1. The CDR3 is 15 amino acids. Germline CDR1 GTSNPN, CDR2 SVGIG (reference sequence). Unmatched junction bases numbered 8, after V lost 1 base and J lost 4 bases. In DNA, the CDR3 is TGTGCCTGGAGTGAAGGGGGCAGGGGCTCAGATACGCAGTATTTT. Protein product: CAWSEGGRGSDTQYF.

The chain carries TRBV5-1 and TRBJ2-1, with 9 bases aligning to TRBD2. Germline V CDR1 and CDR2: SGHRS, YFSETQ. The CDR3 length is 13 residues. Trimming took 2 bases from V and 8 from J; bases not matched to a gene: 2. CDR3 in DNA: TGCGCCAGCAGCTTACGACTAGCGGATGAGCAGTTCTTC. It specifies CASSLRLADEQFF.

The rearrangement links TRBV14 to TRBJ1-2, with D perhaps TRBD1 (5 bases). Germline V gives CDR1 SGHDN, CDR2 FVKESK. The V end was cut by 4 bases, the J end by 2 bases, with 14 bases between. The CDR3 runs to 15 residues. CDR3 in DNA: TGTGCCAGCAGCCCCTCAGGGACCGCGAACTATGGCTACACCTTC. It yields the protein CASSPSGTANYGYTF.

The chain joins TRBV7-7 to TRBJ2-3, with 8 positions matching TRBD2. V gave up 5 bases and J gave up 3 bases; unmatched junction bases: 7. Germline CDR1 is SSHAT and CDR2 is FNYEAQ (reference sequence). CDR3 length equals 15 residues. CDR3 region: CASSLGLGSTDTQYF. DNA of the CDR3: TGTGCCAGCAGCCTGGGACTAGGATCGACAGATACGCAGTATTTT.

The table lists this clone with a count of one. A read error may produce the germline difference seen at one junction end. The V gene is TRBV7-6, the J gene TRBJ2-7; tentatively, D is TRBD2 (6 bases). CDR1 is SGHVS and CDR2 is FNYEAQ in the germline V gene. The CDR3 covers 14 residues. In DNA form, the CDR3 reads TGTGCCAGCAGCCTAGCGACCAGCTCCTACGAGCAGTACTTC. Amino acids: CASSLATSSYEQYF.

The rearrangement links TRBV2 to TRBJ2-3, with TRBD2 matching 7 bases. The CDR3 loop spans 15 amino acids. After removal of 11 bases from V and 0 bases from J, the junction contained 11 bases not matched to a gene. Germline assignment: CDR1 SNHLY and CDR2 FYNNEI. The CDR3 sequence is CAGPFRGDSTDTQYF. In DNA, the CDR3 is TGTGCCGGGCCCTTCCGGGGGGATAGCACAGATACGCAGTATTTT.

In its sample, this clone was seen a few times. The chain links TRBV2 to TRBJ1-1; D perhaps matches TRBD1 (6 bases). Between the trimmed V and J ends, which lost 9 bases and 2 bases, there was a span of 16 bases. The germline V gene encodes CDR1 SNHLY and CDR2 FYNNEI. The CDR3 extends over 14 amino acids. The CDR3 DNA sequence: TGTGCCAGAACCTCCGGGGGGGGCAACACTGAAGCTTTCTTT. Translation gives CARTSGGGNTEAFF.

V usage is TRBV11-1 and J usage is TRBJ2-7; 9 bases are shared with TRBD2. Losses at the gene ends were 5 bases for V and 1 base for J; bases not matched to a gene: 3. The germline gives CDR1 SGHAT, CDR2 FQDESV (reference sequence). The CDR3 is 14 amino acids. The CDR3 loop reads CASSVSGSSYEQYF. The DNA of the CDR3 is TGTGCCAGCAGCGTTAGCGGGAGTTCCTACGAGCAGTACTTC.

The V gene is TRBV4-3, the J gene TRBJ1-2; D unclear. Trimming left V 1 base short and J 8 bases short, with 11 bases between. Germline V gene sequence: CDR1 LGHNA, CDR2 YSLEER. The CDR3 contains 13 residues. Here the CDR3 DNA reads TGCGCCAGCAGCCAAGGACCTCCGAACGGCTACACCTTC. Translating it yields CASSQGPPNGYTF.